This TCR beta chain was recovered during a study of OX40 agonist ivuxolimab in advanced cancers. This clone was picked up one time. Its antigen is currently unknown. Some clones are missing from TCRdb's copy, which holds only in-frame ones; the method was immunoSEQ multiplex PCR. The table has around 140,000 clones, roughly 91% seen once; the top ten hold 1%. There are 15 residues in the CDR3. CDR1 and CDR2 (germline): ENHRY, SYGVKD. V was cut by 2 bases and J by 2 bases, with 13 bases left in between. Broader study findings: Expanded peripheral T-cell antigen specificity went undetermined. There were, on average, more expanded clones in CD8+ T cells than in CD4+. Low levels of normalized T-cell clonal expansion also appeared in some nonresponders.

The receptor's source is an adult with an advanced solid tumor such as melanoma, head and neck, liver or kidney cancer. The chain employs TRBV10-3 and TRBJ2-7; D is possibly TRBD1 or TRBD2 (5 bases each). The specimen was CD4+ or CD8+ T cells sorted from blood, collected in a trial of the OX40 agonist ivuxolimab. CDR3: CAISEPSGTPYEQYF. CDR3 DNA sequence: TGTGCCATCAGTGAGCCTTCCGGGACCCCCTACGAGCAGTACTTC.